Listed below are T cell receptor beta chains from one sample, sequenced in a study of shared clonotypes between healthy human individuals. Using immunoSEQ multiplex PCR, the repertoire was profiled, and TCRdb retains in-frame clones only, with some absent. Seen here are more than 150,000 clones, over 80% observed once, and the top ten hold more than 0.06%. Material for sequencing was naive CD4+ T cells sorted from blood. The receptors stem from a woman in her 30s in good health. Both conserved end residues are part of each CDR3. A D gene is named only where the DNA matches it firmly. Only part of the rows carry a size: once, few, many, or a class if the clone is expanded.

CDR3 protein: CASSTSGVTEQYF
CDR3 DNA: TGTGCCAGTAGTACTAGCGGGGTTACGGAGCAGTACTTC
D gene: TRBD2
V gene: TRBV19
clone size: .
J gene: TRBJ2-7

CDR3 protein: CASRPSGQLNTEAFF
CDR3 DNA: TGTGCCAGCAGACCGAGTGGACAGTTGAACACTGAAGCTTTCTTT
D gene: .
V gene: TRBV5-5
clone size: .
J gene: TRBJ1-1

CDR3 protein: CASSLTESGVGELFF
CDR3 DNA: TGTGCCAGCAGCTTAACGGAATCAGGGGTCGGGGAGCTGTTTTTT
D gene: .
V gene: TRBV7-3
clone size: .
J gene: TRBJ2-2

CDR3 protein: CASSLGQGWYF
CDR3 DNA: TGTGCCAGCAGTCTAGGACAGGGTTGGTACTTC
D gene: TRBD1
V gene: TRBV28
clone size: .
J gene: TRBJ2-5

CDR3 protein: CASSGDSYGYTF
CDR3 DNA: TGTGCCAGCAGTGGCGACAGCTATGGCTACACCTTC
D gene: .
V gene: TRBV2
clone size: .
J gene: TRBJ1-2

CDR3 protein: CATSRDRGRLSNEKLFF
CDR3 DNA: TGTGCCACCAGCAGGGACAGGGGGCGATTATCTAATGAAAAACTGTTTTTT
D gene: TRBD1
V gene: TRBV15
clone size: .
J gene: TRBJ1-4

CDR3 protein: CASSPGVGRGSTGELFF
CDR3 DNA: TGCGCCAGCAGCCCTGGGGTCGGGAGAGGAAGCACCGGGGAGCTGTTTTTT
D gene: .
V gene: TRBV4-1
clone size: .
J gene: TRBJ2-2

CDR3 protein: CARLTGKPTEAFF
CDR3 DNA: TGTGCCAGACTTACAGGGAAACCCACTGAAGCTTTCTTT
D gene: .
V gene: TRBV27
clone size: .
J gene: TRBJ1-1

CDR3 protein: CASSSPGLAGEQYF
CDR3 DNA: TGTGCCAGCAGCTCTCCGGGACTAGCTGGCGAGCAGTACTTC
D gene: TRBD2
V gene: TRBV7-9
clone size: .
J gene: TRBJ2-7

CDR3 protein: CAISEGTGGFSTDTQYF
CDR3 DNA: TGTGCCATCAGTGAAGGGACAGGGGGGTTTAGCACAGATACGCAGTATTTT
D gene: TRBD1
V gene: TRBV10-3
clone size: .
J gene: TRBJ2-3

CDR3 protein: CASSIDHAGGSSYEQYF
CDR3 DNA: TGTGCCAGTAGTATAGATCATGCAGGCGGGAGTTCCTACGAGCAGTACTTC
D gene: TRBD2
V gene: TRBV19
clone size: .
J gene: TRBJ2-7

CDR3 protein: CASSKATSGSYEQYF
CDR3 DNA: TGTGCCAGCAGCAAAGCGACTAGCGGGAGTTACGAGCAGTACTTC
D gene: TRBD2
V gene: TRBV27
clone size: .
J gene: TRBJ2-7

CDR3 protein: CASSWPRGSIYEQYF
CDR3 DNA: TGTGCCAGCAGTTGGCCCCGGGGAAGCATCTACGAGCAGTACTTC
D gene: .
V gene: TRBV6-7
clone size: .
J gene: TRBJ2-7

CDR3 protein: CASSPVGPAYEQYF
CDR3 DNA: TGCGCCAGCAGCCCCGTCGGGCCAGCCTACGAGCAGTACTTC
D gene: .
V gene: TRBV5-1
clone size: .
J gene: TRBJ2-7

CDR3 protein: CAASTGTTEAFF
CDR3 DNA: TGTGCCGCCTCGACAGGGACCACTGAAGCTTTCTTT
D gene: TRBD1
V gene: TRBV10-3
clone size: once
J gene: TRBJ1-1

CDR3 protein: CASSAGGEYEQYF
CDR3 DNA: TGTGCCAGCAGCGCCGGGGGAGAATACGAGCAGTACTTC
D gene: .
V gene: TRBV11-2
clone size: .
J gene: TRBJ2-7

CDR3 protein: CASSPRTAGETQYF
CDR3 DNA: TGTGCCAGCAGCCCCAGGACTGCTGGTGAGACCCAGTACTTC
D gene: .
V gene: TRBV5-4
clone size: .
J gene: TRBJ2-5

CDR3 protein: CASTQGGGSISYEQYF
CDR3 DNA: TGCGCCAGCACCCAAGGCGGGGGATCCATCTCCTACGAGCAGTACTTC
D gene: TRBD2
V gene: TRBV5-1
clone size: .
J gene: TRBJ2-7

CDR3 protein: CASSQTGEGEQYF
CDR3 DNA: TGTGCCAGCAGCCAGACAGGGGAGGGAGAGCAGTACTTC
D gene: .
V gene: TRBV11-3
clone size: .
J gene: TRBJ2-7

CDR3 protein: CASMGGFAYQETQYF
CDR3 DNA: TGTGCCAGCATGGGGGGTTTCGCCTACCAAGAGACCCAGTACTTC
D gene: .
V gene: TRBV2
clone size: .
J gene: TRBJ2-5

CDR3 protein: CASREVFFSPEAFF
CDR3 DNA: TGCGCCAGCAGGGAGGTTTTCTTTAGCCCTGAAGCTTTCTTT
D gene: .
V gene: TRBV10-2
clone size: .
J gene: TRBJ1-1

CDR3 protein: CASSRDSGYKPYEQYF
CDR3 DNA: TGCGCCAGCAGTCGAGACTCTGGCTATAAACCCTACGAGCAGTACTTC
D gene: .
V gene: TRBV10-2
clone size: .
J gene: TRBJ2-7

CDR3 protein: CASRPRGRSNTEAFF
CDR3 DNA: TGTGCCAGTAGACCACGGGGGAGGTCGAACACTGAAGCTTTCTTT
D gene: .
V gene: TRBV19
clone size: .
J gene: TRBJ1-1

CDR3 protein: CASSELQGPYEQYF
CDR3 DNA: TGTGCCAGCAGTGAACTACAGGGACCCTACGAGCAGTACTTC
D gene: .
V gene: TRBV25-1
clone size: once
J gene: TRBJ2-7

CDR3 protein: CASSLVTDTQYF
CDR3 DNA: TGTGCCAGCAGTCTCGTCACAGATACGCAGTATTTT
D gene: .
V gene: TRBV5-5
clone size: .
J gene: TRBJ2-3

CDR3 protein: CASSQDGGIWGYTF
CDR3 DNA: TGCGCCAGCAGCCAAGATGGGGGGATTTGGGGCTACACCTTC
D gene: .
V gene: TRBV4-1
clone size: .
J gene: TRBJ1-2

CDR3 protein: CSARTGGLWGTTDEQYF
CDR3 DNA: TGCAGCGCTAGGACAGGGGGCTTATGGGGGACTACTGACGAGCAGTACTTC
D gene: TRBD1
V gene: TRBV29-1
clone size: .
J gene: TRBJ2-7

CDR3 protein: CASSPRGQGGNQPQHF
CDR3 DNA: TGTGCCAGCAGTCCACGCGGACAGGGTGGGAATCAGCCCCAGCATTTT
D gene: TRBD1
V gene: TRBV27
clone size: .
J gene: TRBJ1-5

CDR3 protein: CASSRDRGLTDTQYF
CDR3 DNA: TGTGCCAGCTCCAGGGACAGGGGCCTCACAGATACGCAGTATTTT
D gene: TRBD1
V gene: TRBV18
clone size: .
J gene: TRBJ2-3

CDR3 protein: CASSLLFVTAKGEQYF
CDR3 DNA: TGTGCCAGCAGCTTACTTTTTGTGACAGCAAAGGGTGAGCAGTACTTC
D gene: .
V gene: TRBV7-9
clone size: .
J gene: TRBJ2-7

CDR3 protein: CASSLGQHNQPQHF
CDR3 DNA: TGTGCCAGCAGCTTAGGACAGCACAATCAGCCCCAGCATTTT
D gene: .
V gene: TRBV7-9
clone size: .
J gene: TRBJ1-5

CDR3 protein: CASSRRTSGTTYEQYF
CDR3 DNA: TGTGCCAGCAGCCGACGGACTAGCGGGACAACCTACGAGCAGTACTTC
D gene: TRBD2
V gene: TRBV16
clone size: .
J gene: TRBJ2-7

CDR3 protein: CASSLPARGLSGNTIYF
CDR3 DNA: TGCGCCAGCAGCTTACCCGCCCGTGGGCTATCTGGAAACACCATATATTTT
D gene: .
V gene: TRBV5-1
clone size: .
J gene: TRBJ1-3

CDR3 protein: CASSLRGVGTEAFF
CDR3 DNA: TGTGCCAGCAGCTTAAGGGGAGTCGGAACTGAAGCTTTCTTT
D gene: .
V gene: TRBV7-9
clone size: .
J gene: TRBJ1-1

CDR3 protein: CASSLGGQGATEAFF
CDR3 DNA: TGTGCCAGCAGTTTAGGGGGACAGGGGGCGACTGAAGCTTTCTTT
D gene: TRBD1
V gene: TRBV28
clone size: .
J gene: TRBJ1-1

CDR3 protein: CASSPPNLGPLNTGELFF
CDR3 DNA: TGTGCCAGCTCACCACCGAATCTAGGCCCATTGAACACCGGGGAGCTGTTTTTT
D gene: .
V gene: TRBV18
clone size: .
J gene: TRBJ2-2

CDR3 protein: CASSLAGGLTGELFF
CDR3 DNA: TGTGCCAGCAGCTTAGCGGGAGGTCTAACCGGGGAGCTGTTTTTT
D gene: TRBD2
V gene: TRBV5-4
clone size: once
J gene: TRBJ2-2

CDR3 protein: CASKKGLGANVLTF
CDR3 DNA: TGTGCCAGCAAAAAAGGGCTCGGGGCCAACGTCCTGACTTTC
D gene: .
V gene: TRBV9
clone size: .
J gene: TRBJ2-6

CDR3 protein: CASSVVSRVWLCYGYTF
CDR3 DNA: TGTGCCAGCAGCGTAGTGTCCCGTGTCTGGCTGTGTTATGGCTACACCTTC
D gene: .
V gene: TRBV9
clone size: .
J gene: TRBJ1-2

CDR3 protein: CASSLPGQAPGHEQYF
CDR3 DNA: TGTGCCAGCAGTTTACCCGGACAGGCGCCAGGGCACGAGCAGTACTTC
D gene: TRBD1
V gene: TRBV28
clone size: once
J gene: TRBJ2-7

CDR3 protein: CASSADRGTEQYF
CDR3 DNA: TGCGCCAGCAGCGCGGACAGGGGGACCGAGCAGTACTTC
D gene: TRBD1
V gene: TRBV5-1
clone size: .
J gene: TRBJ2-7